The 28 T cell receptor beta chains below were found in one sample sequenced in a study of CD8+CD57+ T cells in acquired aplastic anemia (dated by TCRdb to the late 2010s). Sequencing took place on an Illumina HiSeq 2000. TCR beta VDJ combination and CDR3 sequence profiling used genomic DNA as the template. Using fastp at Q25 and MiXCR, TCRdb reprocessed the public reads and kept productive beta chains. Rows with one shared CDR3 protein collapse into an entry with the most common genes and DNA. This sample is represented by a few hundred thousand distinct CDR3 sequences; 65% to 90% of them were singletons. Of the sample, about 41% falls within the top ten clones. Flow cytometry had shown CD8+CD57+ cell expansion in the patients selected for sequencing. The specimen was sorted CD4+, CD8+, or CD8+CD57+ T cells (not recorded which) from PBMCs. These receptors all stem from a human donor with aplastic anemia.

V gene TRBV4-1 combines with J gene TRBJ2-2; D tentatively fits TRBD1 or TRBD2 (5 bases each). Germline CDR1 is MGHRA and CDR2 is YSYEKL. Deletions cut 4 bases from V and 4 bases from J, with 16 bases between. The CDR3 consists of 16 residues. Here the CDR3 reads CASSPFFGGGTGELFF. Written as DNA, the CDR3 is TGCGCCAGCAGCCCCTTCTTTGGGGGTGGCACCGGGGAGCTGTTTTTT.

Regarding this clonotype: The CDR3 does not close with the conserved phenylalanine or tryptophan, likely indicating a read error. The limits of the CDR3 on the DNA are not certain, so only TCRdb's listed CDR3 is given. This sequence joins TRBV7-9 and TRBJ2-3; the table's D call, TRBD2, has no DNA check behind it. Germline V gives CDR1 SEHNR, CDR2 FQNEAQ (reference sequence). The CDR3 is made up of 13 amino acids, end residues included. The CDR3 sequence: CASSFVGGEGAYE.

The CDR3 spells CASSAPTAPNQAQQYV. In nucleotides, the CDR3 is TGTGCCAGCAGCGCACCGACCGCCCCGAATCAGGCCCAGCAGTACGTC. The chain recombines TRBV9 with TRBJ2-7; D ambiguous. Trimming cost V 3 bases and J 8 bases, with 24 bases left between them. The CDR3 is made up of 16 amino acids. Germline CDR1 reads SGDLS; CDR2 reads YYNGEE.

The rearrangement links TRBV15 to TRBJ2-3; 7 positions match TRBD1. This CDR3 has 14 amino acids. Germline assignment: CDR1 LNHNV and CDR2 YYDKDF (reference sequence). V lost 5 bases, J lost 3 bases, and 5 bases stayed unmatched. In DNA, the CDR3 is TGTGCCACCAGCTTACAGGGGTTTACAGATACGCAGTATTTT. Amino acids: CATSLQGFTDTQYF.

This clonotype was seen only a few times. The V and J genes are TRBV10-3 and TRBJ2-5; tentatively, D is TRBD1 (6 bases). V was pared by 4 bases and J by 5 bases, with 11 bases between. Per germline, CDR1 ENHRY and CDR2 SYGVKD. The CDR3 length is 13 residues. The DNA of the CDR3 is TGTGCCATCAGTGGGTTCCAGGGGGAGACCCAGTACTTC. The encoded protein is CAISGFQGETQYF.

With regard to this clonotype: At one of its ends the junction is not consistent with the germline gene, which may arise from a read error. The chain uses TRBV2 and TRBJ1-2; TRBD1 agrees at 8 bases. The CDR3 has 15 residues. The germline gives CDR1 SNHLY, CDR2 FYNNEI. The CDR3 protein is CASSGAGGANTGAIF. The CDR3 nucleotides are TGTGCCAGCAGTGGGGCAGGGGGCGCGAACACTGGCGCTATCTTT. The entire variable domain, with the rest obtained from reference TRBV2 and TRBJ1-2, is as follows: EPEVTQTPSHQVTQMGQEVILRCVPISNHLYFYWYRQILGQKVEFLVSFYNNEISEKSEIFDDQFSVERPDGSNFTLKIRSTKLEDSAMYFCASSGAGGANTGAIFGSGTRLTVV.

With regard to this clonotype: The conserved phenylalanine or tryptophan is not found at the CDR3 terminus, so this likely reflects a read error. V usage is TRBV15 and J usage is TRBJ1-2, with D unclear. V gave up 6 bases and J gave up 10 bases, with 15 bases separating them. There are 12 residues in the CDR3. Germline values: CDR1 LNHNV, CDR2 YYDKDF (reference sequence). The chain's CDR3 is CATSSGVLAYTQ. The CDR3, as DNA: TGTGCCACCAGTTCCGGGGTCCTAGCCTACACCCAG.

A note on this clonotype: No conserved phenylalanine or tryptophan ends this CDR3, so it is likely a read error. The DNA is omitted, as the CDR3 cannot be located on it reliably, and the CDR3 follows TCRdb's listing. The rearrangement joins TRBV7-8 to TRBJ2-1; TRBD2, the table's D call, lacks a check against the DNA. The CDR3 adds up to 13 amino acids, both ends counted. Germline V gives CDR1 SGHVS, CDR2 FQNEAQ. CDR3 sequence: CASSLGGGPEPQY.

V gene TRBV7-9 combines with J gene TRBJ1-1; D is possibly TRBD1 (5 bases). This CDR3 is built from 15 residues. Germline-derived CDR1 and CDR2 are SEHNR and FQNEAQ (reference sequence). The V end lost 2 bases, the J end lost 14 bases, and 24 bases lay between the germline ends. The CDR3 DNA follows: TGTGCCAGCAGCTTAACGGGTAGCTACGGGGCCGACGTCTTCTTT. This sequence encodes CASSLTGSYGADVFF.

A remark on this clonotype: Its ends do not fully match the called genes, so a read error is possible. The chain combines TRBV9 with TRBJ2-5; 7 bases are a match to TRBD1. Germline V lookup: CDR1 SGDLS, CDR2 YYNGEE. CDR3 length equals 14 residues. The CDR3, as DNA: TGTGCCAGCAGCGACGGGTCAGGGGGAAGGCCCCAGCACTTC. This translates into CASSDGSGGRPQHF.

This clonotype was detected once. V gene TRBV7-2 combines with J gene TRBJ1-2, with a possible D match to TRBD1 (5 bases). Germline loops: CDR1 SGHTA, CDR2 FQGNSA. Deletions cut 9 bases from V and 4 bases from J, with 15 bases between. The CDR3 runs to 13 residues. CDR3 loop: CASSSYQGYGYTF. The CDR3 nucleotides read TGTGCCAGTAGTAGCTACCAGGGCTATGGCTACACCTTC.

The rearrangement joins TRBV11-3 to TRBJ2-7; perhaps TRBD1 as D (6 bases). CDR3 size: 15 residues. Germline CDR1 reads SGHNT; CDR2 reads YENEEA. The ends were cut back, 0 bases at V and 3 bases at J, with 12 bases in the middle. Here the CDR3 reads CASSLDLTGGYEQYV. Written as DNA, the CDR3 is TGTGCCAGCAGCTTAGATCTGACAGGCGGCTACGAGCAGTACGTC.

This clonotype was picked up a small number of times. The CDR3 ends on some other residue instead of the conserved phenylalanine or tryptophan, so this is likely a read error. Because the CDR3's place on the DNA is in doubt, the DNA is left out and the CDR3 is given as listed by TCRdb. V and J are TRBV9 and TRBJ2-3. 14 amino acids form the CDR3, both terminal residues included. CDR1 is SGDLS and CDR2 is YYNGEE in the germline V gene. The CDR3: CASSVGSDTQYFYP.

Regarding this clonotype: One end of the junction does not line up with germline, which may come from a read error. This chain joins TRBV7-3 and TRBJ2-2; TRBD1 or TRBD2 may be the D gene (5 bases each). The CDR3 totals 14 residues. The germline V gene has CDR1 SGHTA and CDR2 FQGTGA. In DNA, the CDR3 is TGTGCCAGCAGCGGCGCGCACGGGACCGAGGAGATGCAGTTT. Translation gives CASSGAHGTEEMQF.

With regard to this clonotype: Relative to the germline gene, one junction end is altered; a read error may explain this. The J gene is TRBJ2-3, the V gene TRBV7-9; D call uncertain. Germline V CDR1 and CDR2: SEHNR, FQNEAQ (reference sequence). CDR3 length: 14 residues. The CDR3 coding sequence is TGTGCCAGCAGCTTGGAGAGAGGTGCTGATACGAGCAATTTT. This gives the protein CASSLERGADTSNF. The full variable domain, its missing parts supplied by reference TRBV7-9 and TRBJ2-3, is DTGVSQNPRHKITKRGQNVTFRCDPISEHNRLYWYRQTLGQGPEFLTYFQNEAQLEKSRLLSDRFSAERPKGSFSTLEIQRTEQGDSAMYLCASSLERGADTSNFGPGTRLTVL.

The chain recombines TRBV9 with TRBJ2-2; TRBD2 matches at 8 bases. With V trimmed by 0 bases and J by 6 bases, 7 bases remained unmatched. Germline values: CDR1 SGDLS, CDR2 YYNGEE. This CDR3 is 16 amino acids long. The CDR3 reads CASSVGGSGASGELFF. The CDR3 bases are TGTGCCAGCAGCGTAGGGGGTAGCGGGGCCTCCGGGGAGCTGTTTTTT.

The chain is built from TRBV4-2 and TRBJ2-3, with TRBD2 matching 11 bases. The trim removed 0 bases at V and 11 bases at J, leaving 10 bases unmatched. This CDR3 is built from 16 residues. Germline-derived CDR1 and CDR2 are LGHNA and YNFKEQ. CDR3 DNA: TGTGCCAGCAGCCAAGAACTAGCGGGGGACTACAATGAGCAGTATTTT. Its protein is CASSQELAGDYNEQYF.

As regards this clonotype: Since no conserved phenylalanine or tryptophan closes the CDR3, a read error is the likely cause. No DNA is shown, since the ends of the CDR3 on it are uncertain; the CDR3 is the one TCRdb lists. The rearrangement joins TRBV19 to TRBJ1-6. The CDR3 spans 16 residues, counting both ends. CDR1 is LNHDA, CDR2 SQIVND, per germline (reference sequence). The CDR3 spells CASSIAKGAYNEQFFV.

This chain joins TRBV11-1 and TRBJ2-1; no clear D gene. The CDR3 length is 17 residues. Germline CDR1 and CDR2: SGHAT and FQDESV (reference sequence). V dropped 3 bases and J dropped 5 bases, with 20 bases sitting between them. The CDR3, as DNA: TGTGCCAGCAGCTTTACTATCGCAAGGCCGAAAAACAATGAGCAGTTCTTC. It codes for CASSFTIARPKNNEQFF.

This chain connects TRBV7-9 to TRBJ1-6; D not certain. V lost 11 bases and J lost 13, with 24 bases in between. CDR1 and CDR2 (germline): SEHNR, FQNEAQ (reference sequence). This CDR3 is 14 amino acids long. The CDR3 loop reads CAYDVAACHAPLHF. The DNA of the CDR3 is TGTGCCTACGACGTGGCGGCGTGCCATGCGCCCCTCCACTTT.

This clonotype was counted many times. The V call is TRBV19, the J call TRBJ2-1; 10 bases align to TRBD2. The CDR3 extends over 14 amino acids. From germline, CDR1 is LNHDA and CDR2 SQIVND (reference sequence). The junction had 4 bases not matched to a gene; V was cut back by 8 bases and J by 3 bases. CDR3 bases: TGTGCCAGTTCTAGCGGGAGAGACTACAATGAGCAGTTCTTC. It encodes CASSSGRDYNEQFF.

The chain is built from TRBV12-3 or TRBV12-4 and TRBJ1-1; no clear D gene. V dropped 1 base and J dropped 8 bases, with 5 bases sitting between them. The CDR3 sequence is 11 residues long. The CDR3 DNA reads TGTGCCAGCAGTTTAGGGGGAGAAGCTTTCTTT. Translating it yields CASSLGGEAFF.

The chain combines TRBV7-2 with TRBJ1-4; 10 positions agree with TRBD1. The germline CDR1 and CDR2 sequences are SGHTA and FQGNSA. With V trimmed by 8 bases and J by 0 bases, 0 bases remained unmatched. This CDR3 comprises 14 residues. The CDR3 spells CASGQGATNEKLFF. CDR3 nucleotides: TGTGCCAGCGGACAGGGGGCAACTAATGAAAAACTGTTTTTT.

The rearrangement joins TRBV7-9 to TRBJ2-4; 9 bases agree with TRBD2. Per the germline V gene, CDR1 is SEHNR and CDR2 is FQNEAQ (reference sequence). With V trimmed by 10 bases and J by 1 base, 26 bases remained unmatched. The CDR3 contains 21 residues. The CDR3 is CATDRLAGDGGISLAKNIQYF. For the CDR3, the DNA is TGTGCCACCGATCGATTAGCGGGGGATGGGGGGATATCTTTGGCCAAAAACATTCAGTACTTC.

The V call is TRBV7-9, the J call TRBJ2-3; D might be TRBD1 (7 bases). CDR3 size: 13 residues. Germline V lookup: CDR1 SEHNR, CDR2 FQNEAQ (reference sequence). V lost 11 bases and J lost 14, with 26 bases in between. The CDR3 protein is CACGVGGTHTTYF. As DNA, the CDR3 is TGTGCCTGCGGGGTAGGGGGCACACATACGACGTATTTT. Looking up the rest from reference TRBV7-9 and TRBJ2-3 gives the full variable domain: DTGVSQNPRHKITKRGQNVTFRCDPISEHNRLYWYRQTLGQGPEFLTYFQNEAQLEKSRLLSDRFSAERPKGSFSTLEIQRTEQGDSAMYLCACGVGGTHTTYFGPGTRLTVL.

This chain uses TRBV19 with TRBJ2-2, with a weak D call TRBD1 (5 bases). Germline V CDR1 and CDR2: LNHDA, SQIVND (reference sequence). The V end lost 7 bases, the J end lost 0 bases, and 9 bases lay between the germline ends. There are 14 residues in the CDR3. CDR3 amino acids: CASKWGANTGELFF. CDR3 in DNA: TGTGCCAGTAAATGGGGCGCGAACACCGGGGAGCTGTTTTTT.

Note on this clonotype: Compared with germline, one end of the junction differs, possibly owing to a read error. The chain is built from TRBV9 and TRBJ1-1, with D perhaps matching TRBD1 (5 bases). CDR3 length: 15 residues. The germline gives CDR1 SGDLS, CDR2 YYNGEE. The CDR3 loop is CAGSVEGQSTDTPFF. The CDR3, as DNA: TGTGCCGGCAGCGTAGAGGGGCAGAGCACAGATACGCCTTTCTTT.

The rearrangement links TRBV12-3 or TRBV12-4 to TRBJ2-3; TRBD1 is a possible D gene (5 bases). Judging by the DNA end, TRBJ1-2 fits better; the J call may be wrong. This CDR3 spans 12 amino acids. CDR3 DNA sequence: TGTGCCAGCAGCTTGGGGGTATATGGCTACACCTTC. It yields the protein CASSLGVYGYTF.